This T cell receptor beta chain was profiled in a study of CD8 T cells in ankylosing spondylitis. Study-wide results and caveats: There was a TCR beta motif, made of eight highly homologous variants, that appeared characteristic of ankylosing spondylitis blood.

The table lists this clonotype with a few counts. Its antigen remains unknown. Construction of TCR beta libraries was performed using quantitative 5'-RACE with molecular barcodes. MiXCR, run by TCRdb on the 5' RACE reads, gives a single entry per CDR3 protein. There are around 300,000 distinct CDR3 sequences in the sample; less than 25% occur only once, and roughly 3.4% lies in the top ten. After removal of 0 bases from V and 6 bases from J, the junction contained 8 bases not matched to a gene. This CDR3 has 16 amino acids. Germline-derived CDR1 and CDR2 are SGHRS and YFSETQ. This chain joins TRBV5-1 and TRBJ2-1, with TRBD2 identical over 8 bases. Sequenced input: blood, either unsorted or a sorted T cell fraction (not recorded which). This receptor was obtained from a female donor with ankylosing spondylitis or in good health (not recorded which). The CDR3 DNA reads TGCGCCAGCAGCTTGGCCGGAGTAGCGGGAACCAATGAGCAGTTCTTC. Translation: CASSLAGVAGTNEQFF.